The 9 T cell receptor beta chains presented below share a single source sample, sequenced in a study of blood T cell repertoires in COVID-19. Clones were read by immunoSEQ multiplex PCR, and TCRdb kept only the in-frame ones, dropping some. The sample carries fewer than 350,000 clones, approximately 86% recorded once. The sequencing input was peripheral blood. The receptors shown here come from a woman in her seventies with COVID-19, enrolled during active disease.

This clone is a singleton in its sample. The V call is TRBV5-1, the J call TRBJ2-7; 7 bases agree with TRBD1. Germline lookup yields CDR1 SGHRS and CDR2 YFSETQ. The J segment lost 5 bases and the V segment lost 0 bases, leaving 2 bases of the junction unmatched. The CDR3 contains 13 residues. In DNA, the CDR3 is TGCGCCAGCAGCTTGGTTCAGGGGGACGAGCAGTACTTC. It is translated as CASSLVQGDEQYF.

The chain uses TRBV9 and TRBJ2-4; D unresolved. Germline-derived CDR1 and CDR2 are SGDLS and YYNGEE. This CDR3 is built from 15 residues. V was cut by 0 bases and J by 6 bases, with 13 bases left in between. The CDR3 region has the DNA TGTGCCAGCAGCGTAGATGGTGGAGTGGGAAACATTCAGTACTTC. As protein: CASSVDGGVGNIQYF.

This clone was recorded only once. The chain joins TRBV27 to TRBJ1-5; D unresolved. CDR1 is MNHEY, CDR2 SMNVEV, per germline (reference sequence). The V end lost 6 bases, the J end lost 7 bases, and 19 bases lay between the germline ends. The CDR3 length is 15 residues. Here the CDR3 reads CASRPVDGDWQPQHF. Written as DNA, the CDR3 is TGTGCCAGCAGGCCTGTCGACGGGGATTGGCAGCCCCAGCATTTT.

The chain recombines TRBV30 with TRBJ2-3; a possible D gene is TRBD2 (7 bases). V dropped 2 bases and J dropped 6 bases, with 21 bases sitting between them. The CDR3 has 16 amino acids. Per the germline V gene, CDR1 is GTSNPN and CDR2 is SVGIG (reference sequence). DNA for the CDR3: TGTGCCTGGAGTCCTGGGGGGGGCGGGTTCGGCGATACGCAGTATTTT. It translates to CAWSPGGGGFGDTQYF. Supplemented by reference TRBV30 and TRBJ2-3, the full variable domain reads SQTIHQWPATLVQPVGSPLSLECTVEGTSNPNLYWYRQAAGRGLQLLFYSVGIGQISSEVPQNLSASRPQDRQFILSSKKLLLSDSGFYLCAWSPGGGGFGDTQYFGPGTRLTVL.

This rearrangement joins TRBV4-2 to TRBJ1-1; TRBD1 aligns across 8 bases. This CDR3 has 16 amino acids. J was trimmed by 5 bases and V by 0 bases; bases with no gene match: 8. CDR1 is LGHNA and CDR2 is YNFKEQ in the germline V gene. DNA for the CDR3: TGTGCCAGCAGCCAAGATAACAGGGGGAAGAGGACTGAAGCTTTCTTT. This encodes CASSQDNRGKRTEAFF.

The V call is TRBV2, the J call TRBJ1-1, with no clear D. Germline V gives CDR1 SNHLY, CDR2 FYNNEI. The CDR3 is made up of 14 amino acids. Trimming cost V 3 bases and J 0 bases, with 8 bases left between them. The CDR3: CASSERGLNTEAFF. The CDR3, as DNA: TGTGCCAGCAGTGAGCGGGGTCTGAACACTGAAGCTTTCTTT.

CDR3 amino acids: CATGTGTRKYF. The CDR3 DNA is TGTGCCACTGGGACAGGGACACGGAAATACTTC. The genes are TRBV10-3 and TRBJ2-7; 9 bases line up with TRBD1. The CDR3 runs to 11 residues. J gave up 13 bases and V 10 bases, and 11 bases lay outside the gene matches. From germline, CDR1 is ENHRY and CDR2 SYGVKD.

This chain uses TRBV4-1 with TRBJ2-3; 10 nucleotides agree with TRBD2. This CDR3 has 16 residues. Unmatched junction bases numbered 10, after V lost 5 bases and J lost 5 bases. The germline V gene has CDR1 MGHRA and CDR2 YSYEKL. CDR3 residues: CASSSFGLAVRDTQYF. The DNA of the CDR3 is TGCGCCAGCAGCAGCTTCGGACTAGCGGTCCGAGATACGCAGTATTTT.

This clone was seen a single time. The chain employs TRBV19 and TRBJ2-3; 10 bases line up with TRBD2. The CDR3 consists of 15 residues. Trimming removed 6 bases from V and 2 bases from J; junction bases left unmatched: 5. Germline V gives CDR1 LNHDA, CDR2 SQIVND (reference sequence). This CDR3 is CASSLAGVTTDTQYF. CDR3 DNA: TGTGCCAGTAGCCTAGCGGGGGTCACCACAGATACGCAGTATTTT.